This is a list of T cell receptor beta chains from one sample in a study of blood T cell repertoires in COVID-19. Using immunoSEQ multiplex PCR, the repertoire was profiled, and TCRdb retains in-frame clones only, with some absent. The repertoire has roughly 100,000 clones, 84% of them found once; the top ten carry around 15%. Sample: peripheral blood. The receptors were gathered from a woman aged 55-69 years with acute or convalescent COVID-19. CDR3s include the opening cysteine and the closing phenylalanine or tryptophan. The D gene is left open where the match is weak. Clone sizes are given selectively: once, few, many, or a class where the clone is expanded.

j_call v_call d_call clone_size cdr3_aa cdr3_nt
TRBJ2-5 TRBV2 . . CASTERETQYF TGTGCCAGCACGGAGAGAGAGACCCAGTACTTC
TRBJ2-1 TRBV5-4 TRBD2 . CASSLAPSGGNNEQFF TGTGCCAGCAGCTTGGCCCCTAGCGGGGGAAACAATGAGCAGTTCTTC
TRBJ1-2 TRBV10-3 . . CATAGLDYGYTF TGTGCCACCGCAGGGTTGGACTATGGCTACACCTTC
TRBJ2-2 TRBV7-3 TRBD1 medium-sized CASSSHQGAGELFF TGTGCCAGCAGCTCGCACCAGGGGGCCGGGGAGCTGTTTTTT
TRBJ2-7 TRBV7-8 . . CASSLGGRGSYEQYF TGTGCCAGCAGCTTAGGAGGACGCGGGTCCTACGAGCAGTACTTC
TRBJ1-5 TRBV27 TRBD1 few CASRQGSQPQHF TGTGCCAGCAGACAGGGGAGTCAGCCCCAGCATTTT
TRBJ2-3 TRBV9 . . CASSPRDSTDTQYF TGTGCCAGCAGCCCTCGGGACTCCACAGATACGCAGTATTTT
TRBJ2-7 TRBV6-5 TRBD2 . CASSTDGGGNYEQYF TGTGCCAGCAGTACGGATGGGGGGGGAAACTACGAGCAGTACTTC
TRBJ1-1 TRBV18 . . CASSPPADRTEAFF TGTGCCAGCTCACCACCGGCCGACAGAACTGAAGCTTTCTTT
TRBJ2-7 TRBV18 TRBD2 . CASSPRTSGDLGGEQYF TGTGCCAGCTCACCCCGGACTAGCGGGGACCTGGGGGGAGAGCAGTACTTC
TRBJ1-6 TRBV7-8 . . CASSLVRGGGPLHF TGTGCCAGCAGCTTAGTCCGAGGGGGGGGACCCCTCCACTTT
TRBJ2-3 TRBV28 TRBD1 . CASSFPTGTARADTQYF TGTGCCAGCAGTTTTCCCACCGGGACAGCCCGGGCAGATACGCAGTATTTT
TRBJ2-1 TRBV2 . . CASSEVSGYNEQFF TGTGCCAGCAGTGAAGTGAGTGGTTACAATGAGCAGTTCTTC
TRBJ2-1 TRBV27 TRBD2 . CASSLSGLAGRTIYNEQFF TGTGCCAGCAGTTTATCCGGCCTAGCGGGACGGACGATTTACAATGAGCAGTTCTTC
TRBJ1-2 TRBV11-2 TRBD1 . CASSLEGTGLGYTF TGTGCCAGCAGCTTAGAAGGGACAGGGCTCGGCTACACCTTC
TRBJ2-1 TRBV18 TRBD2 . CASSPASGENEQFF TGTGCCAGCTCACCGGCTAGCGGGGAGAATGAGCAGTTCTTC
TRBJ1-6 TRBV12-3/TRBV12-4 . . CASVGWGDSPLHF TGTGCCAGCGTAGGCTGGGGCGATTCACCCCTCCACTTT
TRBJ1-5 TRBV12-5 TRBD1 once CASGLGTGGIQPQHF TGTGCTAGTGGTTTGGGGACAGGGGGGATACAGCCCCAGCATTTT
TRBJ2-2 TRBV5-4 TRBD2 . CASSLLGGGPNTGELFF TGTGCCAGCAGCTTGTTGGGCGGGGGGCCGAACACCGGGGAGCTGTTTTTT
TRBJ2-5 TRBV5-1 . . CASSLGGFEQETQYF TGCGCCAGCAGCTTGGGAGGGTTCGAGCAAGAGACCCAGTACTTC
TRBJ2-6 TRBV2 . . CASIRGSGANVLTF TGTGCCAGCATCAGGGGATCCGGGGCCAACGTCCTGACTTTC
TRBJ1-2 TRBV18 TRBD1 . CASSPPGGGYGYTF TGTGCCAGCTCACCACCAGGGGGCGGCTATGGCTACACCTTC
TRBJ1-1 TRBV3-1/TRBV3-2 . . CASSLPGTRNTEAFF TGTGCCAGCAGCCTCCCAGGGACAAGGAACACTGAAGCTTTCTTT
TRBJ1-5 TRBV9 . . CASSGEGDQPQHF TGTGCCAGCTCGGGGGAGGGGGATCAGCCCCAGCATTTT
TRBJ1-2 TRBV6-5 . . CASTEGGLNYGYTF TGTGCCAGCACCGAAGGAGGATTAAACTATGGCTACACCTTC
TRBJ2-1 TRBV9 TRBD2 . CASSVTGTSGYNEQFF TGTGCCAGCAGCGTAACCGGGACTAGCGGCTACAATGAGCAGTTCTTC
TRBJ1-6 TRBV28 TRBD1 . CASSSSWDRGNSPLHF TGTGCCAGCAGTTCTTCCTGGGACAGGGGGAATTCACCCCTCCACTTT
TRBJ2-7 TRBV27 . . CASSPLGEGAYEQYF TGTGCCAGCAGTCCCCTTGGGGAGGGGGCCTACGAGCAGTACTTC
TRBJ2-3 TRBV7-2 TRBD2 . CASSIRTSGGLPDTQYF TGTGCCAGCAGCATACGGACTAGCGGGGGGTTACCAGATACGCAGTATTTT
TRBJ1-1 TRBV7-9 . . CASIFGGSTEAFF TGTGCCAGCATTTTTGGGGGGAGCACTGAAGCTTTCTTT
TRBJ2-5 TRBV28 . . CASSFSGVQETQYF TGTGCCAGCAGTTTTAGCGGAGTCCAAGAGACCCAGTACTTC
TRBJ2-5 TRBV9 . . CASSVTFQETQYF TGTGCCAGCAGCGTTACTTTCCAAGAGACCCAGTACTTC
TRBJ1-3 TRBV28 . . CASSAIGGAVRNTIYF TGTGCCAGCAGTGCCATAGGGGGGGCCGTTCGAAACACCATATATTTT
TRBJ2-5 TRBV5-1 TRBD2 . CASSLVAGAGETQYF TGCGCCAGCAGCTTGGTAGCGGGGGCGGGAGAGACCCAGTACTTC
TRBJ2-1 TRBV19 TRBD2 . CASSKGTSGNNEQFF TGTGCCAGTAGTAAGGGGACTAGCGGTAACAATGAGCAGTTCTTC
TRBJ2-1 TRBV9 . few CASSLARSSYNEQFF TGTGCCAGCAGCCTCGCTAGAAGTAGTTACAATGAGCAGTTCTTC
TRBJ2-1 TRBV13 TRBD2 . CASSGGLAGYNEQFF TGTGCCAGCAGCGGGGGACTAGCGGGATACAATGAGCAGTTCTTC
TRBJ1-1 TRBV21-1 . . CASSKTVGGLRFTEAFF TGTGCCAGCAGCAAAACGGTCGGTGGACTGAGGTTCACTGAAGCTTTCTTT
TRBJ1-2 TRBV15 . . CATSRDRGANYGYTF TGTGCCACCAGCAGAGATCGGGGAGCTAACTATGGCTACACCTTC
TRBJ2-3 TRBV11-3 TRBD1 . CASSLTGMADTQYF TGTGCCAGCAGCCTGACAGGGATGGCAGATACGCAGTATTTT
TRBJ1-2 TRBV4-1 . . CASSHDGRGAWGYTF TGCGCCAGCAGCCATGACGGGCGGGGGGCTTGGGGCTACACCTTC
TRBJ1-3 TRBV5-4 . . CASSSESTGFRNTIYF TGTGCCAGCAGCTCGGAATCCACAGGGTTTAGAAACACCATATATTTT
TRBJ2-7 TRBV5-1 TRBD2 . CASSLAARGSGSGSEQYF TGCGCCAGCAGCTTGGCCGCGAGGGGTAGCGGGAGTGGGAGCGAGCAGTACTTC
TRBJ1-6 TRBV27 . . CASSVTGESPLHF TGTGCCAGCAGTGTAACGGGGGAATCACCCCTCCACTTT
TRBJ2-5 TRBV14 TRBD1 . CASSLLRGTVNVQETQYF TGTGCCAGCAGCCTCCTCCGAGGGACAGTCAACGTCCAAGAGACCCAGTACTTC
TRBJ1-1 TRBV27 . . CASKTGGGGEAFF TGTGCCAGCAAGACTGGGGGGGGTGGTGAAGCTTTCTTT
TRBJ1-4 TRBV7-9 TRBD1 . CASSSGDRVGEKLFF TGTGCCAGCAGCTCCGGGGACAGGGTAGGAGAAAAACTGTTTTTT
TRBJ1-1 TRBV2 TRBD1 . CASSPTGGFTEAFF TGTGCCAGCAGTCCCACAGGGGGGTTTACTGAAGCTTTCTTT
TRBJ2-7 TRBV2 . . CASSEEGQSTKQYF TGTGCCAGCAGTGAAGAGGGACAATCTACGAAGCAGTACTTC
TRBJ2-7 TRBV10-3 TRBD2 . CAITEGLAGGFYEQYF TGTGCCATCACTGAGGGACTAGCGGGAGGATTCTACGAGCAGTACTTC
TRBJ1-1 TRBV3-1/TRBV3-2 . few CASSHRARAAEAFF TGTGCCAGCAGCCACCGGGCGCGGGCGGCGGAAGCTTTCTTT
TRBJ1-2 TRBV19 . . CASVSRRNYGYTF TGTGCCAGTGTCTCGAGGAGAAACTATGGCTACACCTTC
TRBJ2-4 TRBV28 TRBD1 . CASSSTGSVKNIQYF TGTGCCAGCAGTTCGACAGGGTCGGTCAAAAACATTCAGTACTTC
TRBJ1-2 TRBV12-3/TRBV12-4 . . CASSFRGGYGYTF TGTGCCAGCAGTTTTCGGGGAGGCTATGGCTACACCTTC